Listed below are T cell receptor beta chains from one sample, sequenced in a study of T cells in localized non-small cell lung cancer. The repertoire was sequenced with immunoSEQ multiplex PCR; TCRdb's copy has only in-frame clones and lacks some. Altogether roughly 4,600 clones are present, approximately 29% being singletons, with the ten largest covering about 4.6%. The sample was lung tumor tissue, taken before any cancer treatment. These receptors came from a man aged 35-69 years with stage III squamous cell lung carcinoma. Each CDR3 is given with its conserved first and last residue. Each record gives: D gene, clone size, J gene, V gene, CDR3 DNA, CDR3 protein. A D gene is named only where the DNA matches it firmly. Rows give clone size only sometimes, using once, few, many, or a class for an expanded clone.

D gene: -
clone size: few
J gene: TRBJ1-1
V gene: TRBV5-1
CDR3 DNA: TGCGCCAGCAGCTTATTGGCGTGGACACCGACCTCCTACATTATGAACACTGAAGCTTTCTTT
CDR3 protein: CASSLLAWTPTSYIMNTEAFF

D gene: -
clone size: -
J gene: TRBJ1-1
V gene: TRBV19
CDR3 DNA: TGTGCCAGCCGTACGGACCGAAATAGTGCAGCTTTCTTT
CDR3 protein: CASRTDRNSAAFF

D gene: -
clone size: few
J gene: TRBJ2-3
V gene: TRBV9
CDR3 DNA: TGTGCCAGCAGTGAACGGATCGGGGTGGTAGATACGCAGTATTTT
CDR3 protein: CASSERIGVVDTQYF

D gene: -
clone size: -
J gene: TRBJ1-1
V gene: TRBV30
CDR3 DNA: TGTGCCTGGAGTACCCGGACGGGGAACACTGAAGCTTTCTTT
CDR3 protein: CAWSTRTGNTEAFF

D gene: -
clone size: -
J gene: TRBJ2-3
V gene: TRBV29-1
CDR3 DNA: TGCAGCGCTTGGGACCTCCGGGAAGATACGCAGTATTTT
CDR3 protein: CSAWDLREDTQYF

D gene: TRBD1
clone size: medium-sized
J gene: TRBJ2-1
V gene: TRBV11-3
CDR3 DNA: TGTGCCAGCAGCTTAGAACGGGACAGGGGGCTCGATGAGCAGTTCTTC
CDR3 protein: CASSLERDRGLDEQFF

D gene: -
clone size: -
J gene: TRBJ1-1
V gene: TRBV12-5
CDR3 DNA: TGTGCTAGTGGTTTGGCGGATCTAGGGACTGAAGCTTTCTTT
CDR3 protein: CASGLADLGTEAFF

D gene: TRBD1
clone size: few
J gene: TRBJ1-5
V gene: TRBV11-3
CDR3 DNA: TGTGCCAGCAGCGCGTTACAGGGGGGAAGTCAGCCCCAGCATTTT
CDR3 protein: CASSALQGGSQPQHF

D gene: TRBD1
clone size: many
J gene: TRBJ2-1
V gene: TRBV11-3
CDR3 DNA: TGTGCCAGCAGCCTCTTACCCGAGGGGGCCCTAAGCTCCTACAATGAGCAGTTCTTC
CDR3 protein: CASSLLPEGALSSYNEQFF

D gene: -
clone size: -
J gene: TRBJ1-6
V gene: TRBV19
CDR3 DNA: TGTGCCAGTAGCGTGACAGGAGACGAAAGCTCCTATAATTCACCCCTCCACTTT
CDR3 protein: CASSVTGDESSYNSPLHF

D gene: -
clone size: -
J gene: TRBJ1-1
V gene: TRBV6-8
CDR3 DNA: TGTGCCATCAGCGATCTGGGCACTGAAGCTTTCTTT
CDR3 protein: CAISDLGTEAFF